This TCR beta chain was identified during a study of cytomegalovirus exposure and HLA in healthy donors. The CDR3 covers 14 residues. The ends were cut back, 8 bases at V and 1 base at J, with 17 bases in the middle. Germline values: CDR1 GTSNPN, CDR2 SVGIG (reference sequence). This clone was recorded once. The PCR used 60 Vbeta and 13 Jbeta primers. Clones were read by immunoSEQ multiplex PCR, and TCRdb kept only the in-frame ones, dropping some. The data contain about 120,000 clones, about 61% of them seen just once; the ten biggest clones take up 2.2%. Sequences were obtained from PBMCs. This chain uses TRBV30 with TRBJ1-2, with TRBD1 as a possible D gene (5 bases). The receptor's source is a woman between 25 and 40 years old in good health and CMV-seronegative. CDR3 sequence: CAACWAGLNYGYTF. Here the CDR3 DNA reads TGTGCCGCCTGCTGGGCAGGGCTTAACTATGGCTACACCTTC.